This TCR beta chain is drawn from a study of technical replicates of blood from several donors. Method: immunoSEQ multiplex PCR; TCRdb's copy keeps in-frame clones and lacks some. The repertoire holds tens of thousands of clones, about 90% seen once, with approximately 0.25% in the top ten. V was pared by 2 bases and J by 6 bases, with 17 bases between. The germline CDR1 and CDR2 sequences are MGHDK and SYGVNS. The CDR3 is 15 residues long. Sequencing input: T cells isolated from PBMCs. The gene calls are TRBV25-1 and TRBJ2-7; possibly TRBD2 for D (6 bases). The origin of this receptor is a human donor in good health. The CDR3 region has the DNA TGTGCCAGCAGTGAACACCCCCGGCGGGGCGGCGAGCAGTACTTC. Translating gives CASSEHPRRGGEQYF.